A selection of T cell receptor beta chains follows, all from one sample in a study of cytotoxic CD8 clonotypes in ibrutinib-treated CLL. Using immunoSEQ multiplex PCR, the repertoire was profiled, and TCRdb retains in-frame clones only, with some absent. This sample has roughly 250,000 clones, with 70% found just once. The sample here was PBMCs, taken after 24 months of ibrutinib treatment. These receptors all stem from a human donor with chronic lymphocytic leukemia. Both conserved end residues are part of each CDR3. Fields, in order: CDR3 protein, CDR3 DNA, clone size, V gene, CDR3 length, J gene, D gene. D genes are given only for firm matches. Clone size, where shown, is once, few, many, or a class for clones that have expanded.

CDR3aa: CASSQGQGGAKNIQYF; CDR3nt: TGTGCCAGCAGCCAAGGCCAGGGGGGTGCCAAAAACATTCAGTACTTC; abundance: .; v_gene: TRBV16; len: 16; j_gene: TRBJ2-4; d_gene: .
CDR3aa: CAISESILTDTQYF; CDR3nt: TGTGCCATCAGTGAGTCCATTCTAACAGATACGCAGTATTTT; abundance: .; v_gene: TRBV10-3; len: 14; j_gene: TRBJ2-3; d_gene: .
CDR3aa: CASSTPMGTGELFF; CDR3nt: TGTGCCAGCAGTACCCCGATGGGCACCGGGGAGCTGTTTTTT; abundance: .; v_gene: TRBV6-6; len: 14; j_gene: TRBJ2-2; d_gene: .
CDR3aa: CASSGMTSGSGDEQFF; CDR3nt: TGTGCCAGCAGTGGGATGACTAGCGGGAGTGGGGATGAGCAGTTCTTC; abundance: few; v_gene: TRBV6-1; len: 16; j_gene: TRBJ2-1; d_gene: TRBD2
CDR3aa: CASSFLGLLGGYTF; CDR3nt: TGTGCCAGCAGTTTTTTAGGGCTTCTAGGAGGCTACACCTTC; abundance: .; v_gene: TRBV27; len: 14; j_gene: TRBJ1-2; d_gene: .
CDR3aa: CASSVDPGQGGGYTF; CDR3nt: TGTGCCAGCAGCGTAGACCCGGGTCAGGGTGGCGGCTACACCTTC; abundance: few; v_gene: TRBV9; len: 15; j_gene: TRBJ1-2; d_gene: .
CDR3aa: CASSPLQGSAGELFF; CDR3nt: TGTGCCAGCAGTCCATTACAGGGAAGCGCCGGGGAGCTGTTTTTT; abundance: .; v_gene: TRBV27; len: 15; j_gene: TRBJ2-2; d_gene: .
CDR3aa: CASSPMGANYGYTF; CDR3nt: TGTGCCAGCAGCCCCATGGGAGCTAACTATGGCTACACCTTC; abundance: once; v_gene: TRBV4-2; len: 14; j_gene: TRBJ1-2; d_gene: .
CDR3aa: CASSPGGGLAGGAYEQYF; CDR3nt: TGTGCCAGCAGCCCAGGGGGGGGACTAGCGGGAGGCGCCTACGAGCAGTACTTC; abundance: .; v_gene: TRBV9; len: 18; j_gene: TRBJ2-7; d_gene: TRBD2
CDR3aa: CASSVEGGYGNTIYF; CDR3nt: TGTGCCAGCAGCGTAGAAGGGGGCTATGGAAACACCATATATTTT; abundance: .; v_gene: TRBV9; len: 15; j_gene: TRBJ1-3; d_gene: TRBD1
CDR3aa: CAWSVLAGVPETQYF; CDR3nt: TGTGCCTGGAGTGTACTTGCGGGAGTTCCTGAGACCCAGTACTTC; abundance: .; v_gene: TRBV30; len: 15; j_gene: TRBJ2-5; d_gene: TRBD2
CDR3aa: CASSRAGGRSTDTQYF; CDR3nt: TGTGCCAGCAGCCGAGCGGGAGGGCGCAGCACAGATACGCAGTATTTT; abundance: .; v_gene: TRBV9; len: 16; j_gene: TRBJ2-3; d_gene: TRBD2
CDR3aa: CASSPQRGNQPQHF; CDR3nt: TGTGCCAGCAGCCCCCAAAGAGGCAATCAGCCCCAGCATTTT; abundance: .; v_gene: TRBV6-6; len: 14; j_gene: TRBJ1-5; d_gene: .
CDR3aa: CASSLTTRGSYNEQFF; CDR3nt: TGTGCCAGCAGCTTAACCACTAGAGGCTCCTACAATGAGCAGTTCTTC; abundance: .; v_gene: TRBV5-6; len: 16; j_gene: TRBJ2-1; d_gene: .
CDR3aa: CASSSGSGADTQYF; CDR3nt: TGTGCCAGTAGCAGCGGGAGTGGCGCAGATACGCAGTATTTT; abundance: .; v_gene: TRBV19; len: 14; j_gene: TRBJ2-3; d_gene: TRBD2
CDR3aa: CASSLGRDEQFF; CDR3nt: TGTGCCAGCAGCTTAGGTAGGGATGAGCAGTTCTTC; abundance: .; v_gene: TRBV11-3; len: 12; j_gene: TRBJ2-1; d_gene: .
CDR3aa: CASSPPLAGHTGELFF; CDR3nt: TGCGCCAGCAGCCCCCCGCTAGCGGGACACACCGGGGAGCTGTTTTTT; abundance: few; v_gene: TRBV5-1; len: 16; j_gene: TRBJ2-2; d_gene: TRBD2
CDR3aa: CASSLGHSLSNEQFF; CDR3nt: TGTGCCAGCAGCTTAGGTCACAGCCTTAGTAATGAGCAGTTCTTC; abundance: once; v_gene: TRBV11-3; len: 15; j_gene: TRBJ2-1; d_gene: .